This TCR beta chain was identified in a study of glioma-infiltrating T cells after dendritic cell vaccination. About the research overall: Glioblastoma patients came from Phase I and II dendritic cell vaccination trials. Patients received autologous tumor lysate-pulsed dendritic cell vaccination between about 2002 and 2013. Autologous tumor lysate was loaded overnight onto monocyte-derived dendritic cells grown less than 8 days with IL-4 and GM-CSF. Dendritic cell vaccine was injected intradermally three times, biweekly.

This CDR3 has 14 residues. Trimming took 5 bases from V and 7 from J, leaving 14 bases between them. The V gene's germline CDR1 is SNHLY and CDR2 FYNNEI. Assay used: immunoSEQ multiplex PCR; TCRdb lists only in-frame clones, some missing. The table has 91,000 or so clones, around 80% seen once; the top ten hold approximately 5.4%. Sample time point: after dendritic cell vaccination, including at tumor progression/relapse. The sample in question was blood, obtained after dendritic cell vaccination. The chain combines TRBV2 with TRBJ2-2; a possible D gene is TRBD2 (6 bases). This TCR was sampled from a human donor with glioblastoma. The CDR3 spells CASSQRELGGELFF. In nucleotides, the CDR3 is TGTGCCAGCAGTCAACGGGAGCTCGGCGGGGAGCTGTTTTTT.